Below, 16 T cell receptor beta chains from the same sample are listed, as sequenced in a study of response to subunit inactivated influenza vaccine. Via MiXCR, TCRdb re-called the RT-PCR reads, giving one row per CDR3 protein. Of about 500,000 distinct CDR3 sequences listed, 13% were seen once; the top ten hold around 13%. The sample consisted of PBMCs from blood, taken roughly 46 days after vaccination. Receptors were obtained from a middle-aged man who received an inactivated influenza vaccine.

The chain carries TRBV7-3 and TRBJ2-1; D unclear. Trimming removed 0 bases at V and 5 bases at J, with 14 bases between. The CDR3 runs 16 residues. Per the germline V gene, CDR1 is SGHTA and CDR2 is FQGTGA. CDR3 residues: CASSLTFFTTNNEQFF. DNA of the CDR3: TGTGCCAGCAGCTTAACCTTTTTTACTACCAACAATGAGCAGTTCTTC.

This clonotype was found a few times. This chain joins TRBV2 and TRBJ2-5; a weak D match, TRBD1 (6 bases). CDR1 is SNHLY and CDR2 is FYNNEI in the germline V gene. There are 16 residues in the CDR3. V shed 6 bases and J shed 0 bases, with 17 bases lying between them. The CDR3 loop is CASSLQGLDYQETQYF. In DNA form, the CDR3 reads TGTGCCAGCAGCCTACAGGGCCTTGATTACCAAGAGACCCAGTACTTC.

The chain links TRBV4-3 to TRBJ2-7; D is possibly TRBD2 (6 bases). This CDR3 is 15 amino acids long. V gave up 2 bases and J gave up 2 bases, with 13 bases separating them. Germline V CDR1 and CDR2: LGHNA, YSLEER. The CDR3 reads CASSQLVGGTYEQYF. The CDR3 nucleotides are TGCGCCAGCAGCCAATTGGTCGGCGGGACCTACGAGCAGTACTTC.

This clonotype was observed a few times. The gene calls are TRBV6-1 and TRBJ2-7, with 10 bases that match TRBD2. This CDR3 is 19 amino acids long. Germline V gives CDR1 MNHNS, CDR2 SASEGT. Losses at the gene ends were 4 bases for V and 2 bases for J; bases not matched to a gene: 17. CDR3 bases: TGTGCCAGCAGTGGGATCCCGGGACTAGCGCTCTCAAATCCCTACGAGCAGTACTTC. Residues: CASSGIPGLALSNPYEQYF.

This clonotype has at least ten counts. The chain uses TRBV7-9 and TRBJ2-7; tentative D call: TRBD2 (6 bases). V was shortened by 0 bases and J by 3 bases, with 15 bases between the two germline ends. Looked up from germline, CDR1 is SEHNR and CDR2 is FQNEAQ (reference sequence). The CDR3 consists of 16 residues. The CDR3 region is CASSLAVGGLHYEQYF. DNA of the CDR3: TGTGCCAGCAGCTTAGCAGTAGGAGGGCTCCACTACGAGCAGTACTTC.

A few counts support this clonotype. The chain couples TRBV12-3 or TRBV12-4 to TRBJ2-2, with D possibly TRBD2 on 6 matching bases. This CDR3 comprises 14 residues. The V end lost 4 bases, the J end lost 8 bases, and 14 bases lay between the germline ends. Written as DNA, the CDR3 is TGTGCCAGCAGTTGGGACTCGAGCAGGGGGGAGCTGTTTTTT. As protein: CASSWDSSRGELFF.

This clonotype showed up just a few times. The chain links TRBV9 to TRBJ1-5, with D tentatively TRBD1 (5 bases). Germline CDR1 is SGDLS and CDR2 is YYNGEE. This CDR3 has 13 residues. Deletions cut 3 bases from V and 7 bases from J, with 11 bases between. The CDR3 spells CASSAGEGQPQHF. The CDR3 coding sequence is TGTGCCAGCAGCGCTGGGGAGGGGCAGCCCCAGCATTTT.

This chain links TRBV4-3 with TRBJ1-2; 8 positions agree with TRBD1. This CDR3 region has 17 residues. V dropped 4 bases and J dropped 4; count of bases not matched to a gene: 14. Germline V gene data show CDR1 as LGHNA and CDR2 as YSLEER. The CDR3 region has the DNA TGCGCCAGCAGCCCGACAGGGGATCCCCTAAAGGGCTATGGCTACACCTTC. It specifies CASSPTGDPLKGYGYTF.

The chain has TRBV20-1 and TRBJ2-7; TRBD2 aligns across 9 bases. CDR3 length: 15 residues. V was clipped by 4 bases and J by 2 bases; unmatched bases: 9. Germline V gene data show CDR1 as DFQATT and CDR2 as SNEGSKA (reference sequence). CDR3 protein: CSAISSGGTTYEQYF. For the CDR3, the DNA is TGCAGTGCTATATCAAGCGGGGGGACTACCTACGAGCAGTACTTC.

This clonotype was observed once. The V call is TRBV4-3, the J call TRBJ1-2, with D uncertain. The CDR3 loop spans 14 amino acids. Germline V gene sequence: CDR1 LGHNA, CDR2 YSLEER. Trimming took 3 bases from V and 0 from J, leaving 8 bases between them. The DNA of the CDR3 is TGCGCCAGCAGCCACCCCGGGACTAACTATGGCTACACCTTC. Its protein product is CASSHPGTNYGYTF.

CDR3 nucleotides: TGCGCCAGCAGCCAAGTTAACTTTGAAAAACTGTTTTTT. Its translation is CASSQVNFEKLFF. The genes are TRBV4-1 and TRBJ1-4, with D unresolved. V was shortened by 1 base and J by 7 bases, with 7 bases between the two germline ends. The CDR3 sequence is 13 residues long. The germline V gene encodes CDR1 MGHRA and CDR2 YSYEKL.

The CDR3 region has the DNA TGTGCCAGCAGTCATACTAGAGGGGGGGACAATGAGCAGTTCTTC. Amino acids: CASSHTRGGDNEQFF. V usage is TRBV6-5 and J usage is TRBJ2-1, with a weak D call TRBD2 (7 bases). CDR3 length: 15 amino acids. CDR1 is MNHEY, CDR2 SVGAGI, per germline. Trimming removed 5 bases from V and 5 bases from J, with 16 bases in between.

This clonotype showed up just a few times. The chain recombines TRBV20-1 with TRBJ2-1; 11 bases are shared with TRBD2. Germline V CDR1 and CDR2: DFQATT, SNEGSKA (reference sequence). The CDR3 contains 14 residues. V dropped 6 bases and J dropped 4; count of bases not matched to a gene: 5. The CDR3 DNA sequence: TGCAGTGCCAGATTAGCGGGAGGGTACAATGAGCAGTTCTTC. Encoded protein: CSARLAGGYNEQFF.

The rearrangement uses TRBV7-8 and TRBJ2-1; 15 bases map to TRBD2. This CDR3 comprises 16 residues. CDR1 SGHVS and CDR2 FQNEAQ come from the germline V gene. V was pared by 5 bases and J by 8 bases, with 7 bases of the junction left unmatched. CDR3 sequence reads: CASSRMGLAGGDEQFF. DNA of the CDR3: TGTGCCAGCAGCCGCATGGGACTAGCGGGAGGAGATGAGCAGTTCTTC. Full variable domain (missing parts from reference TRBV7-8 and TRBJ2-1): GAGVSQSPRYKVAKRGQDVALRCDPISGHVSLFWYQQALGQGPEFLTYFQNEAQLDKSGLPSDRFFAERPEGSVSTLKIQRTQQEDSAVYLCASSRMGLAGGDEQFFGPGTRLTVL.

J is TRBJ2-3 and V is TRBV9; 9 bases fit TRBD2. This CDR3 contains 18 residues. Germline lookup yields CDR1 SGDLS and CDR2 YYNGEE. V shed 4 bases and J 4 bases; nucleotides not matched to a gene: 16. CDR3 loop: CASSNHWERRGGADTQYF. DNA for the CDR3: TGTGCCAGCAGCAACCACTGGGAGAGGCGGGGGGGCGCAGATACGCAGTATTTT. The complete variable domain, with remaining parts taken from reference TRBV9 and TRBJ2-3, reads DSGVTQTPKHLITATGQRVTLRCSPRSGDLSVYWYQQSLDQGLQFLIQYYNGEERAKGNILERFSAQQFPDLHSELNLSSLELGDSALYFCASSNHWERRGGADTQYFGPGTRLTVL.

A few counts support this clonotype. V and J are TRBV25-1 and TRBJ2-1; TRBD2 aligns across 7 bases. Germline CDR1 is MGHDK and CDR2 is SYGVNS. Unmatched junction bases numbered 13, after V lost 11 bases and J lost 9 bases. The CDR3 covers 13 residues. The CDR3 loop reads CACNGGGWGEQFF. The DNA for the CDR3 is TGTGCCTGCAATGGGGGGGGGTGGGGTGAGCAGTTCTTC. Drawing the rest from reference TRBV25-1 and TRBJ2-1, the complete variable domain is EADIYQTPRYLVIGTGKKITLECSQTMGHDKMYWYQQDPGMELHLIHYSYGVNSTEKGDLSSESTVSRIRTEHFPLTLESARPSHTSQYLCACNGGGWGEQFFGPGTRLTVL.